The 5 T cell receptor beta chains in this list originate from one sample, sequenced in a study of blood T cell repertoires in COVID-19. Generated by immunoSEQ multiplex PCR, the TCRdb table keeps only in-frame clones and is missing some. This table holds about 61,000 clones, approximately 87% found once. The sequenced material came from peripheral blood. The receptor source for this set is a man aged 55 to 70 with acute or convalescent COVID-19.

This sequence joins TRBV7-3 and TRBJ2-1, with 8 bases fitting TRBD2. The CDR3 spans 15 residues. The V gene's germline CDR1 is SGHTA and CDR2 FQGTGA. Trimming cost V 2 bases and J 7 bases; bases outside gene matches: 7. This chain's CDR3 is CASSLHGGAINEQFF. CDR3 bases: TGTGCCAGCAGCTTACACGGGGGGGCCATAAATGAGCAGTTCTTC.

The chain has TRBV5-6 and TRBJ1-2, with 7 bases aligning to TRBD1. The ends lost 4 bases at V and 6 bases at J; junction bases unmatched: 9. This CDR3 is 14 amino acids long. Germline assignment: CDR1 SGHDT and CDR2 YYEEEE. CDR3 residues: CASSALDRRNGYTF. The CDR3 nucleotides are TGTGCCAGCAGCGCCTTGGACAGGCGGAATGGCTACACCTTC.

This clone showed up just once. The genes are TRBV9 and TRBJ1-3; unclear D gene. CDR1 is SGDLS and CDR2 is YYNGEE in the germline V gene. CDR3 size: 14 residues. V was clipped by 4 bases and J by 2 bases, with 10 bases between them. CDR3 loop: CASSRGDPGNTIYF. The CDR3 coding sequence is TGTGCCAGCAGCAGAGGAGACCCTGGAAACACCATATATTTT.

This rearrangement joins TRBV9 to TRBJ2-3; TRBD2 matches at 12 bases. Germline CDR1 and CDR2: SGDLS and YYNGEE. This CDR3 region has 17 residues. J lost 6 bases, V lost 0 bases, and 8 bases had no gene match. The CDR3 DNA follows: TGTGCCAGCAGCGTAGATCCTAGCGGGGGGGCACGGGATACGCAGTATTTT. Protein product: CASSVDPSGGARDTQYF.

The rearrangement uses TRBV2 and TRBJ1-4, with 9 bases matching TRBD1. Germline V lookup: CDR1 SNHLY, CDR2 FYNNEI. The length of the CDR3 is 17 residues. The junction had 4 bases not matched to a gene; V was cut back by 0 bases and J by 2 bases. The CDR3 spells CASSEATGTGTNEKLFF. CDR3 DNA: TGTGCCAGCAGTGAAGCGACCGGGACAGGGACTAATGAAAAACTGTTTTTT.